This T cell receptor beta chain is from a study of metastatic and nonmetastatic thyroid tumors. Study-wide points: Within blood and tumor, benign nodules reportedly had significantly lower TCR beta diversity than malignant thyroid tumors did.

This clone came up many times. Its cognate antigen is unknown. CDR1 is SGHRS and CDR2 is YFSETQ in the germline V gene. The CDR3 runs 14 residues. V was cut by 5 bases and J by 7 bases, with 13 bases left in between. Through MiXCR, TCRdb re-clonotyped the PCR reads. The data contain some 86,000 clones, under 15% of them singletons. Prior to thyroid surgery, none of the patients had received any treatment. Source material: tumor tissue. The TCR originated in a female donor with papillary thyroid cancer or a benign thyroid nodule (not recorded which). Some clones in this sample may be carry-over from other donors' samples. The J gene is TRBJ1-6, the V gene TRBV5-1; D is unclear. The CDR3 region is CASRALAENSPLHF. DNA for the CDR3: TGCGCCAGCAGAGCTTTGGCAGAAAATTCACCCCTCCACTTT. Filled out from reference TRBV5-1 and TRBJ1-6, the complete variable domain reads KAGVTQTPRYLIKTRGQQVTLSCSPISGHRSVSWYQQTPGQGLQFLFEYFSETQRNKGNFPGRFSGRQFSNSRSEMNVSTLELGDSALYLCASRALAENSPLHFGNGTRLTVT.